This T cell receptor beta chain was captured in a study of blood T cell repertoires in COVID-19. Overall study context: Nucleic acid was either cDNA or gDNA, and it came from T cells, B-cell-depleted T cells, or PBMCs.

TCRdb keeps only in-frame clones here, not all; method: immunoSEQ multiplex PCR. The sample has around 110,000 clones; around four fifths are singletons. Trimming stripped 2 bases from V and 3 bases from J, with 7 bases between. The CDR3 is made up of 14 amino acids. CDR1 is MNHEY, CDR2 SVGAGI, per germline. V usage is TRBV6-5 and J usage is TRBJ2-2, with D hard to call. Sequencing was carried out using peripheral blood. The sequence came from a man aged 25-45 years with acute or convalescent COVID-19. The CDR3 DNA reads TGTGCCAGCAGTTACGTCCAGGACACCGGGGAGCTGTTTTTT. Amino acid sequence: CASSYVQDTGELFF.